This TCR beta chain appears in the sequencing data of a study of a mutant IDH1 vaccine in newly diagnosed glioma. This CDR3 has 16 amino acids. Trimming took 6 bases from V and 11 from J, leaving 23 bases between them. Germline V CDR1 and CDR2: KGHSH, LQKENI. This table comes from immunoSEQ multiplex PCR, and its TCRdb copy is limited to in-frame clones, with some not included. The data show about 35,000 clones, around 80% seen once. Time point noted: baseline, week 1 (first vaccination visit). Treatment meaning: pre-vaccination baseline after standard-of-care therapy. The TCR was taken from a man aged 50 to 59 with glioma. Some clones in this sample may be carry-over from other donors' samples. The chain links TRBV18 to TRBJ1-6; tentatively, D is TRBD1 (5 bases). Sequences were derived from peripheral blood mononuclear cells (PBMCs), sampled from a glioma patient treated with radiotherapy, temozolomide or both. Written as DNA, the CDR3 is TGTGCCAGCTCCGAATCACAAGGTGGGGGTCTAGCACCCCTCCACTTT. It is translated as CASSESQGGGLAPLHF.